The 24 T cell receptor beta chains listed next were all sequenced from one sample in a study of T cells in Graves' hyperthyroidism and ophthalmopathy (dated by TCRdb to between 2018 and 2021). Receptor libraries were prepared by multiplex PCR. These reads were obtained on an Illumina HiSeq 2000. The TCR beta CDR3 regions were amplified from the RNA transcripts. A first-round RT-PCR of the TCR CDR3 used the HTBI primer set with the Qiagen OneStep RT-PCR kit. TCRdb took the public reads, trimmed them with fastp at Q25, ran MiXCR for clone calling and kept in-frame beta chains. One record per CDR3 amino acid sequence lists the most common genes and DNA. The table for this sample lists 400,000 to 600,000 distinct CDR3 sequences; more than 20% of them were counted only once. Clones ranked in the top ten supply less than 30% of the sample. The sequenced material came from blood. These receptors were collected from a man younger than 35 with Graves' hyperthyroidism.

This clonotype has only one observation. The V gene is TRBV6-1, the J gene TRBJ2-7; D ambiguous. The length of the CDR3 is 12 residues. Germline CDR1 MNHNS, CDR2 SASEGT. The germline V and J ends were trimmed by 7 bases and 2 bases, with 9 bases remaining between them. For the CDR3, the DNA is TGTGCCAGCACGGGTAGTCCCTACGAGCAGTACTTC. This translates into CASTGSPYEQYF.

This sequence joins TRBV12-3 or TRBV12-4 and TRBJ2-7, with 12 bases lining up with TRBD2. The CDR3 loop spans 18 amino acids. The V segment lost 8 bases and the J segment 2 bases; nucleotides outside the gene matches: 16. CDR3 sequence (DNA): TGTGCCAGCTCAGTTTACGGGACTAGCGGGCCCCGTCCCTACGAGCAGTACTTC. The encoded protein is CASSVYGTSGPRPYEQYF.

This clonotype was seen many times. This chain uses TRBV5-1 with TRBJ1-6; D not resolved. This CDR3 is built from 13 residues. The germline V gene encodes CDR1 SGHRS and CDR2 YFSETQ. V lost 1 base and J lost 7, with 6 bases in between. The CDR3 DNA reads as TGCGCCAGCAGCTTGACCCTAAATTCACCCCTCCACTTT. Translated, it gives CASSLTLNSPLHF.

On this clonotype: A single base separates this from a much larger clone, so it may be a read error. The chain recombines TRBV28 with TRBJ1-1; 7 nucleotides agree with TRBD1. V was pared by 5 bases and J by 4 bases, with 4 bases of the junction left unmatched. This CDR3 spans 13 amino acids. The germline gives CDR1 MDHEN, CDR2 SYDVKM. The CDR3 nucleotides are TGTGCCAGCAGTGCACAGGGGACCACTGAAGCTTTCTTT. Its translation: CASSAQGTTEAFF.

This clonotype occurred a few times. V usage is TRBV25-1 and J usage is TRBJ1-1, with a weak D call TRBD1 (5 bases). The germline V gene has CDR1 MGHDK and CDR2 SYGVNS. Trimming left V 4 bases short and J 3 bases short, with 12 bases between. CDR3 length: 14 residues. The CDR3 here is CASSAGGGDTEAFF. The CDR3 DNA reads TGTGCCAGCAGTGCCGGGGGAGGGGACACTGAAGCTTTCTTT.

The chain recombines TRBV6-1 with TRBJ1-5; no reliable D call. CDR3 length: 16 amino acids. Germline V lookup: CDR1 MNHNS, CDR2 SASEGT. V was clipped by 2 bases and J by 1 base, with 12 bases between them. This CDR3 is CASSERDWISNQPQHF. Here the CDR3 DNA reads TGTGCCAGCAGTGAAAGGGATTGGATAAGCAATCAGCCCCAGCATTTT.

In its sample, this clonotype was seen many times. The V and J genes are TRBV28 and TRBJ1-1; possibly TRBD1 for D (5 bases). The germline V gene encodes CDR1 MDHEN and CDR2 SYDVKM. The germline V and J ends were trimmed by 6 bases and 1 base, with 12 bases remaining between them. The CDR3 has 14 amino acids. CDR3 bases: TGTGCCAGCAGGCTGGGACTCAGGAACACTGAAGCTTTCTTT. Its translation: CASRLGLRNTEAFF. Supplemented by reference TRBV28 and TRBJ1-1, the full variable domain reads DVKVTQSSRYLVKRTGEKVFLECVQDMDHENMFWYRQDPGLGLRLIYFSYDVKMKEKGDIPEGYSVSREKKERFSLILESASTNQTSMYLCASRLGLRNTEAFFGQGTRLTVV.

This clonotype has only a few counts. The V call is TRBV9, the J call TRBJ1-2, with D tentatively TRBD1 (6 bases). This CDR3 comprises 17 residues. The germline V and J ends were trimmed by 4 bases and 0 bases, with 19 bases remaining between them. Germline V gene sequence: CDR1 SGDLS, CDR2 YYNGEE. Here the CDR3 DNA reads TGTGCCAGCAGCCCCCAAGGGGGGGCCCTACCTAACTATGGCTACACCTTC. Translating gives CASSPQGGALPNYGYTF.

This clonotype was observed at least ten times. This rearrangement joins TRBV28 to TRBJ1-5, with D unclear. The CDR3 loop spans 14 amino acids. V lost 7 bases, J lost 0 bases, and 10 bases lay in between. CDR1 and CDR2 (germline): MDHEN, SYDVKM. The DNA of the CDR3 is TGTGCCAGCACCAAGGACGGTAGCAATCAGCCCCAGCATTTT. It yields the protein CASTKDGSNQPQHF.

This clonotype was seen a handful of times. The chain employs TRBV19 and TRBJ2-7; D not certain. The germline V gene encodes CDR1 LNHDA and CDR2 SQIVND (reference sequence). Trimming stripped 6 bases from V and 2 bases from J, with 14 bases between. CDR3 length: 14 amino acids. The CDR3: CASSRGANPYEQYF. In nucleotides, the CDR3 is TGTGCCAGTAGCCGAGGCGCTAACCCCTACGAGCAGTACTTC.

The table lists this clonotype with a count of one. No conserved phenylalanine or tryptophan ends this CDR3, so it is likely a read error. The DNA is omitted, as the CDR3 cannot be located on it reliably, and the CDR3 follows TCRdb's listing. The chain joins TRBV2 to TRBJ2-2; the table calls TRBD2, which could not be checked here. The germline CDR1 and CDR2 sequences are SNHLY and FYNNEI. With termini counted, the CDR3 has 15 amino acids. CDR3 loop: CASRLPAGVTGELCL.

About this clonotype itself: A much larger clone lies a single base off, so this may be a read error. The chain recombines TRBV6-5 with TRBJ2-2; D not resolved. CDR1 is MNHEY and CDR2 is SVGAGI in the germline V gene. The CDR3 is made up of 15 amino acids. Trimming shortened V by 6 bases and J by 4 bases, and 15 bases separated the two germline ends. In nucleotides, the CDR3 is TGTGCCAGCAGCTACCTAGTACAGTCCACCGGGGAGCTGTTTTTT. It encodes CASSYLVQSTGELFF.

The table lists this clonotype with many counts. The CDR3 DNA reads TGTGCCAGCAGTGGCGGCCGCTGGATGGAGACCCAGTACTTC. This codes for CASSGGRWMETQYF. The chain has TRBV2 and TRBJ2-5; no clear D. V was clipped by 4 bases and J by 5 bases, with 14 bases between them. Germline V gene data show CDR1 as SNHLY and CDR2 as FYNNEI. This CDR3 contains 14 residues.

This clonotype has just a few counts. For the CDR3, the DNA is TGTGCCAGCAGCCAAGATTATCGACTAGGTGACCACGAGCAGTACTTC. This encodes CASSQDYRLGDHEQYF. The chain combines TRBV3-1 with TRBJ2-7; perhaps TRBD2 as D (6 bases). The V end was cut by 0 bases, the J end by 5 bases, with 17 bases between. This CDR3 contains 16 residues. CDR1 is LGHDT, CDR2 YNNKEL, per germline (reference sequence).

This clonotype has at least ten counts. The chain links TRBV15 to TRBJ2-7; no definite D call. This CDR3 contains 16 residues. Between the trimmed V and J ends, which lost 1 base and 0 bases, there was a span of 13 bases. CDR1 and CDR2 (germline): LNHNV, YYDKDF (reference sequence). CDR3 in amino acids: CATSRVVLTASYEQYF. CDR3 DNA sequence: TGTGCCACCAGCAGAGTCGTGTTGACGGCCTCCTACGAGCAGTACTTC.

The DNA of the CDR3 is TGCAGCGTTGAAGAACCGGGGCCGAATGGCTACACCTTC. Its translation: CSVEEPGPNGYTF. The chain employs TRBV29-1 and TRBJ1-2, with D maybe TRBD1 (5 bases). The germline gives CDR1 SQVTM, CDR2 ANQGSEA. The CDR3 is 13 amino acids. Trimming shortened V by 0 bases and J by 6 bases, and 11 bases separated the two germline ends.

This clonotype showed up many times. This chain joins TRBV20-1 and TRBJ2-5, with 10 positions matching TRBD2. This CDR3 has 16 amino acids. J was trimmed by 5 bases and V by 6 bases; bases with no gene match: 15. Germline V lookup: CDR1 DFQATT, CDR2 SNEGSKA (reference sequence). The DNA for the CDR3 is TGCAGTGCCCCTTCCTTAGCGGGGGGTCTGGGGGAGACCCAGTACTTC. Residues: CSAPSLAGGLGETQYF.

This clonotype was observed a few times. V and J are TRBV2 and TRBJ2-5, with a possible D match to TRBD1 (6 bases). This CDR3 is built from 11 residues. Trimming cost V 8 bases and J 9 bases, with 13 bases left between them. CDR1 SNHLY and CDR2 FYNNEI come from the germline V gene. The CDR3 sequence: CASGGLTAQYF. The CDR3 nucleotides read TGTGCCAGCGGGGGCCTTACGGCCCAGTACTTC.

This clonotype was detected many times. The V gene is TRBV28, the J gene TRBJ1-1; tentatively, D is TRBD1 (5 bases). Germline lookup yields CDR1 MDHEN and CDR2 SYDVKM. The CDR3 totals 13 residues. Trimming removed 2 bases at V and 7 bases at J, with 11 bases between. The CDR3 DNA sequence: TGTGCCAGCAGTTTAGGGGCAATGGATGAAGCTTTCTTT. This codes for CASSLGAMDEAFF.

The chain employs TRBV15 and TRBJ2-7; no reliable D call. The ends were cut back, 0 bases at V and 1 base at J, with 4 bases in the middle. CDR1 is LNHNV, CDR2 YYDKDF, per germline (reference sequence). The CDR3 contains 13 residues. Here the CDR3 reads CATSRERSYEQYF. For the CDR3, the DNA is TGTGCCACCAGCAGAGAAAGGTCCTACGAGCAGTACTTC.

This clonotype has ten or more counts. The chain uses TRBV12-3 or TRBV12-4 and TRBJ2-7, with TRBD1 matching over 7 bases. J gave up 5 bases and V 5 bases, and 12 bases lay outside the gene matches. There are 15 residues in the CDR3. This CDR3 reads CASSAVDRDQNEQYF. In DNA, the CDR3 is TGTGCCAGCAGTGCCGTTGACAGGGATCAAAACGAGCAGTACTTC.

In its sample, this clonotype was seen many times. The chain joins TRBV5-4 to TRBJ1-2; D not resolved. This CDR3 comprises 15 residues. From germline, CDR1 is SGHNT and CDR2 YYREEE (reference sequence). Trimming took 2 bases from V and 4 from J, leaving 15 bases between them. The CDR3 DNA follows: TGTGCCAGCAGCTTCGGCACCTCAGAGGGCTATGGCTACACCTTC. It is translated as CASSFGTSEGYGYTF.

This clonotype was observed a few times. The V and J genes are TRBV28 and TRBJ1-1; D gene unclear. CDR3 length: 14 amino acids. Germline V gene data show CDR1 as MDHEN and CDR2 as SYDVKM. Trimming cost V 7 bases and J 6 bases, with 18 bases left between them. CDR3 coding DNA: TGTGCCAGCAATGGATTTCTACGTTTGGCTGAAGCTTTCTTT. It codes for CASNGFLRLAEAFF. The full variable domain, in which reference TRBV28 and TRBJ1-1 provide the parts outside the CDR3, is DVKVTQSSRYLVKRTGEKVFLECVQDMDHENMFWYRQDPGLGLRLIYFSYDVKMKEKGDIPEGYSVSREKKERFSLILESASTNQTSMYLCASNGFLRLAEAFFGQGTRLTVV.

The J gene is TRBJ2-7, the V gene TRBV20-1, with 7 bases matching TRBD1. The germline CDR1 and CDR2 sequences are DFQATT and SNEGSKA (reference sequence). This CDR3 contains 14 residues. V was pared by 5 bases and J by 0 bases, with 7 bases of the junction left unmatched. DNA of the CDR3: TGCAGTGCTCGTCAACAGGGGAGCTCCTACGAGCAGTACTTC. Translation: CSARQQGSSYEQYF.